This T cell receptor (beta chain) was captured by sequencing in a study of T cells in Graves' hyperthyroidism and ophthalmopathy. Amplification of TCR beta CDR3 regions used RNA as the template. The HTBI primer set was used in a first-round RT-PCR of the TCR CDR3. TCRdb called the multiplex PCR reads again in MiXCR, with one record for every CDR3 protein. The sample has over 200,000 distinct CDR3 sequences, roughly a sixth seen once. Trimming removed 5 bases from V and 4 bases from J; junction bases left unmatched: 11. The CDR3 is 15 residues long. Germline V lookup: CDR1 SEHNR, CDR2 FQNEAQ (reference sequence).

The V call is TRBV7-9, the J call TRBJ2-7; 7 bases agree with TRBD2. The sequenced material came from blood. The sequence came from a middle-aged man with Graves' hyperthyroidism. CDR3 nucleotides: TGTGCCAGCAGCCCCCCTAGCGGTAGGGAATACGAGCAGTACTTC. Translating it yields CASSPPSGREYEQYF.